Listed below are T cell receptor beta chains from one sample, sequenced in a study of blood T cell repertoires in COVID-19. The table came from immunoSEQ multiplex PCR; TCRdb's copy has only in-frame clones and leaves some out. The sample records almost 95,000 clones, about 80% being singletons. Specimen: peripheral blood. These receptors were obtained from a man aged 55 to 70 with acute or convalescent COVID-19. CDR3s include the opening cysteine and the closing phenylalanine or tryptophan. D genes are given only for firm matches. Part of the rows lack a size; the others show once, few, many or a class for expanded clones.

>NA|TRBV2|18|TRBD1|TRBJ2-5
TGTGCCAGCAGTGGGGGGACCGGGAAGGGGGCGCACGGAGAGACCCAGTACTTC
CASSGGTGKGAHGETQYF
>once|TRBV24-1|15|TRBD2|TRBJ2-1
TGTGCCACCAGTCTCTCCGGGACTAGGGTTAATGAGCAGTTCTTC
CATSLSGTRVNEQFF
>NA|TRBV7-2|17|NA|TRBJ1-5
TGTGCCAGCAGCTTAGGTCCATCAGCGTATATTCCCCAGCCCCAGCATTTT
CASSLGPSAYIPQPQHF
>NA|TRBV18|12|NA|TRBJ1-3
TGTGCCAGCTCCGGGGATGGAAACACCATATATTTT
CASSGDGNTIYF
>NA|TRBV6-5|14|NA|TRBJ1-6
TGTGCCAGCAGTTATGGGGTGGGGGGTTCACCCCTCCACTTT
CASSYGVGGSPLHF
>NA|TRBV19|14|NA|TRBJ1-6
TGTGCCAGTAGTATTCCAGGGCTTAATTCACCCCTCCACTTT
CASSIPGLNSPLHF
>NA|TRBV5-1|16|TRBD1|TRBJ2-7
TGCGCCAGCAGCTTGTCAGGGGGATGGAACTCCTACGAGCAGTACTTC
CASSLSGGWNSYEQYF
>NA|TRBV6-5|14|NA|TRBJ1-2
TGTGCCAGCAGTAAACAGGGTAATGGCTATGGCTACACCTTC
CASSKQGNGYGYTF
>NA|TRBV29-1|12|NA|TRBJ1-1
TGCAGCGTTGTCGTCCTGAACACTGAAGCTTTCTTT
CSVVVLNTEAFF
>NA|TRBV12-3/TRBV12-4|13|NA|TRBJ1-5
TGTGCCAGCAGTTTGCGGGGAAATCAGCCCCAGCATTTT
CASSLRGNQPQHF
>NA|TRBV2|15|NA|TRBJ2-5
TGTGCCAGCAGCGGCGGGGCAGGGAGAGGAGAGACCCAGTACTTC
CASSGGAGRGETQYF
>NA|TRBV5-1|14|NA|TRBJ1-1
TGCGCCAGCAGCCCCCTCAGTATGAACACTGAAGCTTTCTTT
CASSPLSMNTEAFF
>NA|TRBV30|13|NA|TRBJ1-2
TGTGCCTGGAGGGTCGAAGGAGGCTATGGCTACACCTTC
CAWRVEGGYGYTF
>NA|TRBV5-1|14|TRBD2|TRBJ2-3
TGCGCCAGCAGGATAGCGGGCGGCACAGATACGCAGTATTTT
CASRIAGGTDTQYF
>NA|TRBV30|13|NA|TRBJ1-3
TGTGCCTGGAGTGTATACAGTGGAAACACCATATATTTT
CAWSVYSGNTIYF
>NA|TRBV9|16|NA|TRBJ1-3
TGTGCCAGCAGCGCCACACGGCCGGGACAAGGAAACACCATATATTTT
CASSATRPGQGNTIYF
>NA|TRBV5-6|17|NA|TRBJ1-5
TGTGCCAGCAGCTCCAAAACACAGGGCACGTTACTTGGGCCCCAGCATTTT
CASSSKTQGTLLGPQHF
>NA|TRBV6-2/TRBV6-3|14|TRBD1|TRBJ2-3
TGTGCCAGCAGTAGGACAGGTGAGGCAGATACGCAGTATTTT
CASSRTGEADTQYF
>NA|TRBV24-1|13|NA|TRBJ1-1
TGTGCCACCAGGGACAGCCTAAACACTGAAGCTTTCTTT
CATRDSLNTEAFF
>NA|TRBV4-1|17|TRBD2|TRBJ2-3
TGCGCCAACAGCAACCGGGACTATGGGGACGACACAGATACGCAGTATTTT
CANSNRDYGDDTDTQYF
>NA|TRBV14|14|NA|TRBJ2-7
TGTGCCAGCAGCCAAGTCTTTTCCTCCTACGAGCAGTACTTC
CASSQVFSSYEQYF
>NA|TRBV7-8|14|TRBD2|TRBJ2-3
TGTGCCACCCAAAAGGCGGGGGTCACAGATACGCAGTATTTT
CATQKAGVTDTQYF
>NA|TRBV20-1|11|NA|TRBJ2-7
TGCAGTGCTAGCCCCCTCTACGAGCAGTACTTC
CSASPLYEQYF
>NA|TRBV13|14|NA|TRBJ1-2
TGTGCCAGCAGCTCCCCAGACAGGACCTATGGCTACACCTTC
CASSSPDRTYGYTF
>NA|TRBV6-5|13|NA|TRBJ1-5
TGTGCCAGCAGTCCCTCCCCTACGTGGCCCCAGCATTTT
CASSPSPTWPQHF
>NA|TRBV2|14|TRBD1|TRBJ2-7
TGTGCCAGCAGTGGGGGACAGGGGGCCTACGAGCAGTACTTC
CASSGGQGAYEQYF
>NA|TRBV10-2|13|NA|TRBJ2-7
TGCGCCAGCAGTCAGGGGTGGGCCTACGAGCAGTACTTC
CASSQGWAYEQYF
>NA|TRBV5-4|14|TRBD1|TRBJ1-2
TGTGCCAGCAGCTTGGCGGGACAGGGCCGGGGCTACACCTTC
CASSLAGQGRGYTF
>NA|TRBV7-3|15|TRBD1|TRBJ1-3
TGTGCCAGCAGCCCTTCAGGGGGCTCTGGAAACACCATATATTTT
CASSPSGGSGNTIYF
>NA|TRBV9|15|NA|TRBJ2-7
TGTGCCAGCAGCCCAGAAGCAGGGGCTTTTTACGAGCAGTACTTC
CASSPEAGAFYEQYF
>NA|TRBV24-1|12|NA|TRBJ1-2
TGTGCCACCAGTGGGGACACCTATGGCTACACCTTC
CATSGDTYGYTF
>NA|TRBV6-2/TRBV6-3|13|TRBD1|TRBJ1-4
TGTGCCAGCAGTACAGGGGGCGGCGAAAAACTGTTTTTT
CASSTGGGEKLFF
>NA|TRBV5-6|13|NA|TRBJ1-2
TGTGCCAGCAGCTTGTGGGGGCCGGGGGGCTACACCTTC
CASSLWGPGGYTF
>NA|TRBV14|17|NA|TRBJ1-1
TGTGCCAGCAGCCAAGATAGGGGCGGTGGATTGAACACTGAAGCTTTCTTT
CASSQDRGGGLNTEAFF
>NA|TRBV7-9|15|NA|TRBJ2-7
TGTGCCAGCAGCTTAGACTCGGGGTTTTCCTACGAGCAGTACTTC
CASSLDSGFSYEQYF
>NA|TRBV7-2|17|NA|TRBJ1-4
TGTGCCAGCGGCCGGTTACTCGGTGGAGCAACTAATGAAAAACTGTTTTTT
CASGRLLGGATNEKLFF
>NA|TRBV28|13|NA|TRBJ2-7
TGTGCCAGCAGTTTCGGGTCAGGGAACGAGCAGTACTTC
CASSFGSGNEQYF
>NA|TRBV18|17|TRBD1|TRBJ1-3
TGTGCCAGCTCGCCGCCGACAGGGGGAGCCTCTGGAAACACCATATATTTT
CASSPPTGGASGNTIYF
>NA|TRBV6-5|15|TRBD1|TRBJ2-7
TGTGCCAGCACCCCCGGGAACAGGGGGCGCGACGAGCAGTACTTC
CASTPGNRGRDEQYF
>NA|TRBV30|13|NA|TRBJ2-7
TGTGCCTGGAGTGTGGACAGCCGCTACGAGCAGTACTTC
CAWSVDSRYEQYF
>NA|TRBV6-5|14|TRBD1|TRBJ1-1
TGTGCCAGCAGCTTACAGGGGGCCGGTACTGAAGCTTTCTTT
CASSLQGAGTEAFF
>NA|TRBV5-4|15|NA|TRBJ2-7
TGTGCCAGCAGCGTCCGCGGTAGGTCAACCTACGAGCAGTACTTC
CASSVRGRSTYEQYF
>NA|TRBV7-8|14|TRBD1|TRBJ1-1
TGTGCCAGCAGCACGACAGGGTATGACACTGAAGCTTTCTTT
CASSTTGYDTEAFF
>NA|TRBV7-2|16|NA|TRBJ2-6
TGTGCCAGCAGCCTGGAGGGGGGGCCTGGGGCCAACGTCCTGACTTTC
CASSLEGGPGANVLTF
>NA|TRBV6-5|15|NA|TRBJ2-1
TGTGCCGTCTCCGCCCTTGGACAGCAGCGCAATGAGCAGTTCTTC
CAVSALGQQRNEQFF
>once|TRBV21-1|15|NA|TRBJ2-5
TGTGCCAGCAGCAACTCTAGCGGGGGGGAAGAGACCCAGTACTTC
CASSNSSGGEETQYF